Here is one T cell receptor beta chain with its context. Its specificity is unknown. Other DNA sequences in the same sample also yield this CDR3. This CDR3 is built from 13 residues. The V and J ends lost 6 bases and 3 bases, in that order; junction bases with no gene match: 3. Germline-derived CDR1 and CDR2 are MNHNY and SVGAGI (reference sequence). TCRdb keeps only in-frame clones here, not all; method: immunoSEQ multiplex PCR. The sample contains 2 million to 2.5 million clones, approximately 94% of which appear only once. In the naive CD8 group, cells lacked CD45RO and were positively selected for CCR7, so terminally differentiated effector memory CD45RA+ cells were left out. Every donor was a Caucasian adult from Nashville, Tennessee. The source of the sample is a study of shared clonotypes between healthy human individuals. Whole-study findings and limits: Relative to memory subsets, naive subsets generally showed larger estimated richness.

Sample: naive CD8+ T cells sorted from blood. The rearrangement joins TRBV6-6 to TRBJ2-7; 9 positions match TRBD1. The source of this sequence is a man younger than 30 in good health. CDR3 bases: TGTGCCAGCAGCCTGGGACAGGGCTACGAGCAGTACTTC. This sequence encodes CASSLGQGYEQYF.